The 2 T cell receptor beta chains given below trace back to one sample, sequenced in a study of cytomegalovirus exposure and HLA in healthy donors. The PCR made use of 60 Vbeta and 13 Jbeta primers. Sequenced by immunoSEQ multiplex PCR; TCRdb stores in-frame clones only, minus some. The sample consists of approximately 180,000 clones, about four fifths of them appearing once. Sequencing was performed on PBMCs. These receptors all come from a woman aged 18-29 years in good health and CMV-seronegative.

CDR3 nucleotides: TGTGCCAGTAGTATAGTTACGGGTAACACCGGGGAGCTGTTTTTT. Encoded protein: CASSIVTGNTGELFF. This rearrangement joins TRBV19 to TRBJ2-2; D is unresolved. This CDR3 is built from 15 residues. Germline CDR1 LNHDA, CDR2 SQIVND (reference sequence). The V end was cut by 1 base, the J end by 2 bases, with 8 bases between.

This clone is a singleton in its sample. The chain is built from TRBV7-2 and TRBJ2-5; unclear D gene. The CDR3 is 14 amino acids. Germline V lookup: CDR1 SGHTA, CDR2 FQGNSA. Trimming stripped 2 bases from V and 2 bases from J, with 9 bases between. The CDR3 bases are TGTGCCAGCAGCTTAATTACAGAACAAGAGACCCAGTACTTC. This codes for CASSLITEQETQYF.